Listed below are T cell receptor beta chains from one sample, sequenced in a study of cytomegalovirus exposure and HLA in healthy donors. TCRdb's copy holds only in-frame clones and misses some; the assay was immunoSEQ multiplex PCR. The repertoire holds around 240,000 clones, with around 80% as singletons. Source material: PBMCs. These receptor sequences come from a woman aged 40 to 50 in good health and CMV-seropositive. The CDR3 runs from the conserved cysteine through the conserved F or W. Each record gives: V gene, D gene, J gene, clone size, CDR3 protein, CDR3 DNA. A D gene is named only where the DNA matches it firmly. Clone size is stated in some rows and not others, as once, few, many or a class when expanded.

v_gene: TRBV30; d_gene: TRBD1; j_gene: TRBJ1-2; abundance: .; CDR3aa: CACPGQGNYGYTF; CDR3nt: TGTGCCTGCCCGGGACAGGGGAACTATGGCTACACCTTC
v_gene: TRBV29-1; d_gene: .; j_gene: TRBJ1-1; abundance: once; CDR3aa: CSVAPQRWRQPNTEAFF; CDR3nt: TGCAGCGTTGCCCCCCAAAGGTGGAGACAGCCGAACACTGAAGCTTTCTTT
v_gene: TRBV21-1; d_gene: .; j_gene: TRBJ2-1; abundance: .; CDR3aa: CASSNRKREVYNEQFF; CDR3nt: TGTGCCAGCAGCAATCGGAAGCGGGAGGTCTACAATGAGCAGTTCTTC
v_gene: TRBV19; d_gene: .; j_gene: TRBJ2-1; abundance: .; CDR3aa: CASSMGLLEGNEQFF; CDR3nt: TGTGCCAGTAGTATGGGACTCTTAGAAGGCAATGAGCAGTTCTTC
v_gene: TRBV27; d_gene: TRBD2; j_gene: TRBJ2-1; abundance: .; CDR3aa: CASSLVQRGDYNEQFF; CDR3nt: TGTGCCAGCAGTTTAGTTCAGCGGGGGGATTACAATGAGCAGTTCTTC
v_gene: TRBV4-1; d_gene: .; j_gene: TRBJ2-5; abundance: .; CDR3aa: CASSQESRGETQYF; CDR3nt: TGCGCCAGCAGCCAAGAATCCAGGGGTGAGACCCAGTACTTC
v_gene: TRBV19; d_gene: .; j_gene: TRBJ2-3; abundance: .; CDR3aa: CASSMIGPGSDTQYF; CDR3nt: TGTGCCAGTAGTATGATCGGGCCGGGGTCAGATACGCAGTATTTT
v_gene: TRBV29-1; d_gene: .; j_gene: TRBJ1-2; abundance: .; CDR3aa: CSVWTVANYGYTF; CDR3nt: TGCAGCGTTTGGACAGTCGCTAACTATGGCTACACCTTC
v_gene: TRBV28; d_gene: .; j_gene: TRBJ1-5; abundance: few; CDR3aa: CASNLPVHTGQPQHF; CDR3nt: TGTGCCAGCAATTTACCCGTTCACACGGGTCAGCCCCAGCATTTT
v_gene: TRBV5-5; d_gene: TRBD1; j_gene: TRBJ1-6; abundance: few; CDR3aa: CASSLDLGQYNSPLHF; CDR3nt: TGTGCCAGCAGCTTGGACCTGGGACAGTATAATTCACCCCTCCACTTT
v_gene: TRBV9; d_gene: .; j_gene: TRBJ2-7; abundance: .; CDR3aa: CASSAGAGAYEQYF; CDR3nt: TGTGCCAGCAGCGCAGGGGCAGGGGCCTACGAGCAGTACTTC
v_gene: TRBV5-1; d_gene: .; j_gene: TRBJ2-6; abundance: .; CDR3aa: CASSYRDFFNVLTF; CDR3nt: TGCGCCAGCAGCTACCGGGACTTCTTCAACGTCCTGACTTTC
v_gene: TRBV25-1; d_gene: .; j_gene: TRBJ2-4; abundance: .; CDR3aa: CASSELGGGNIQYF; CDR3nt: TGTGCCAGCAGTGAATTGGGGGGAGGAAACATTCAGTACTTC
v_gene: TRBV13; d_gene: TRBD2; j_gene: TRBJ2-1; abundance: few; CDR3aa: CASSLGPSGGAQFF; CDR3nt: TGTGCCAGCAGCTTAGGCCCCAGCGGGGGCGCTCAGTTCTTC
v_gene: TRBV5-1; d_gene: TRBD1; j_gene: TRBJ1-2; abundance: few; CDR3aa: CASSLIGQGGYGYTF; CDR3nt: TGCGCCAGCAGCTTGATTGGACAGGGAGGCTATGGCTACACCTTC
v_gene: TRBV12-5; d_gene: .; j_gene: TRBJ1-1; abundance: .; CDR3aa: CASGLSSGLAEAFF; CDR3nt: TGTGCTAGTGGTTTGTCATCAGGACTGGCTGAAGCTTTCTTT
v_gene: TRBV10-3; d_gene: .; j_gene: TRBJ1-5; abundance: .; CDR3aa: CAANGDGPQHF; CDR3nt: TGTGCCGCAAACGGGGATGGGCCCCAGCATTTT
v_gene: TRBV10-3; d_gene: .; j_gene: TRBJ2-7; abundance: .; CDR3aa: CAISESISYEQYF; CDR3nt: TGTGCCATCAGTGAGTCCATCTCCTACGAGCAGTACTTC
v_gene: TRBV11-3; d_gene: .; j_gene: TRBJ2-5; abundance: .; CDR3aa: CASSLGAGAMEDQYF; CDR3nt: TGTGCCAGCAGCTTAGGAGCAGGCGCCATGGAGGACCAGTACTTC
v_gene: TRBV5-4; d_gene: .; j_gene: TRBJ2-1; abundance: .; CDR3aa: CASSFGNEQFF; CDR3nt: TGTGCCAGCAGCTTCGGCAATGAGCAGTTCTTC
v_gene: TRBV18; d_gene: TRBD1; j_gene: TRBJ1-2; abundance: few; CDR3aa: CASLDRGSGYTF; CDR3nt: TGTGCCAGCTTGGACAGGGGGAGCGGCTACACCTTC
v_gene: TRBV7-2; d_gene: .; j_gene: TRBJ2-3; abundance: .; CDR3aa: CASSLDRDTDTQYF; CDR3nt: TGTGCCAGCAGCTTAGACAGGGACACAGATACGCAGTATTTT
v_gene: TRBV7-6; d_gene: .; j_gene: TRBJ1-6; abundance: .; CDR3aa: CASSPTRGYNSPLHF; CDR3nt: TGTGCCAGCAGTCCGACTAGGGGTTATAATTCACCCCTCCACTTT
v_gene: TRBV7-2; d_gene: .; j_gene: TRBJ2-7; abundance: few; CDR3aa: CASRPQVASRQYF; CDR3nt: TGTGCCAGCAGACCCCAGGTGGCTAGCAGGCAGTACTTC
v_gene: TRBV6-6; d_gene: TRBD1; j_gene: TRBJ1-3; abundance: once; CDR3aa: CASTGGTVGNTIYF; CDR3nt: TGTGCCAGCACAGGGGGGACAGTGGGAAACACCATATATTTT
v_gene: TRBV29-1; d_gene: TRBD2; j_gene: TRBJ2-7; abundance: .; CDR3aa: CSAGAGTSGRVEQYF; CDR3nt: TGCAGCGCTGGGGCGGGGACTAGCGGGAGGGTAGAGCAGTACTTC
v_gene: TRBV7-2; d_gene: .; j_gene: TRBJ2-3; abundance: .; CDR3aa: CASSLGGQNGLDTQYF; CDR3nt: TGTGCCAGCAGCTTGGGGGGACAGAACGGACTTGATACGCAGTATTTT
v_gene: TRBV14; d_gene: .; j_gene: TRBJ1-1; abundance: .; CDR3aa: CASSQDTGEATEAFF; CDR3nt: TGTGCCAGCAGCCAAGATACGGGGGAAGCCACTGAAGCTTTCTTT
v_gene: TRBV27; d_gene: .; j_gene: TRBJ1-3; abundance: .; CDR3aa: CASSSLGAGIGNTIYF; CDR3nt: TGTGCCAGCAGTTCGCTTGGGGCAGGGATCGGAAACACCATATATTTT
v_gene: TRBV9; d_gene: TRBD1; j_gene: TRBJ1-2; abundance: .; CDR3aa: CASSVNPGQGQGYTF; CDR3nt: TGTGCCAGCAGCGTGAACCCGGGACAGGGTCAGGGCTACACCTTC
v_gene: TRBV18; d_gene: .; j_gene: TRBJ1-1; abundance: .; CDR3aa: CASSPTWQNTEAFF; CDR3nt: TGTGCCAGCTCACCAACCTGGCAGAACACTGAAGCTTTCTTT
v_gene: TRBV18; d_gene: TRBD1; j_gene: TRBJ1-2; abundance: .; CDR3aa: CASSPQRGQLGYGYTF; CDR3nt: TGTGCCAGCTCACCACAACGGGGACAGCTAGGGTATGGCTACACCTTC
v_gene: TRBV30; d_gene: TRBD2; j_gene: TRBJ2-1; abundance: .; CDR3aa: CAWSRLTSGRFDEQFF; CDR3nt: TGTGCCTGGAGTCGATTGACTAGCGGGAGGTTCGATGAGCAGTTCTTC
v_gene: TRBV14; d_gene: .; j_gene: TRBJ2-1; abundance: .; CDR3aa: CASSQVRFNEQFF; CDR3nt: TGTGCCAGCAGCCAAGTCAGATTTAATGAGCAGTTCTTC
v_gene: TRBV10-2; d_gene: .; j_gene: TRBJ2-4; abundance: .; CDR3aa: CASGRQALAKNIQYF; CDR3nt: TGCGCCAGCGGCAGACAAGCCCTAGCCAAAAACATTCAGTACTTC
v_gene: TRBV14; d_gene: TRBD2; j_gene: TRBJ2-1; abundance: .; CDR3aa: CASSQAGGRGNEQFF; CDR3nt: TGTGCCAGCAGCCAAGCTGGCGGGAGGGGAAATGAGCAGTTCTTC
v_gene: TRBV23-1; d_gene: TRBD1; j_gene: TRBJ2-4; abundance: .; CDR3aa: CASRGTGNFAKNIQYF; CDR3nt: TGCGCCAGCAGAGGGACAGGGAATTTCGCCAAAAACATTCAGTACTTC
v_gene: TRBV19; d_gene: .; j_gene: TRBJ1-5; abundance: .; CDR3aa: CASSIEGGYNQPQHF; CDR3nt: TGTGCCAGTAGTATAGAGGGGGGATACAATCAGCCCCAGCATTTT
v_gene: TRBV7-6; d_gene: TRBD1; j_gene: TRBJ1-2; abundance: .; CDR3aa: CASSLEAGGTDGYTF; CDR3nt: TGTGCCAGCAGCTTAGAGGCAGGGGGCACCGATGGCTACACCTTC
v_gene: TRBV18; d_gene: TRBD1; j_gene: TRBJ2-5; abundance: .; CDR3aa: CASSPGQGAQETQYF; CDR3nt: TGTGCCAGCTCACCGGGACAGGGGGCACAAGAGACCCAGTACTTC
v_gene: TRBV7-8; d_gene: TRBD2; j_gene: TRBJ2-5; abundance: .; CDR3aa: CASSLYRGVKETQYF; CDR3nt: TGTGCCAGCAGCTTATATCGGGGGGTGAAAGAGACCCAGTACTTC